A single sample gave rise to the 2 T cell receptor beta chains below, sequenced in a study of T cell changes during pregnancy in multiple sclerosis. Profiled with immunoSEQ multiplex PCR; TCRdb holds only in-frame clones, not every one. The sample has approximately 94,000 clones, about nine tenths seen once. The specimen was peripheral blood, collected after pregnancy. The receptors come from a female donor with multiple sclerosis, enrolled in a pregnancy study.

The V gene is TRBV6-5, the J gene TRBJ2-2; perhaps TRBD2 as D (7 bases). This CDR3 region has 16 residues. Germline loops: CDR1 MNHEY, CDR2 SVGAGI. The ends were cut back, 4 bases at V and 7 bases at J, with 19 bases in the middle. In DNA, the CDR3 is TGTGCCAGCAGTTTGAGGGGGGGGGCGTTAAACGGGGAGCTGTTTTTT. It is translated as CASSLRGGALNGELFF.

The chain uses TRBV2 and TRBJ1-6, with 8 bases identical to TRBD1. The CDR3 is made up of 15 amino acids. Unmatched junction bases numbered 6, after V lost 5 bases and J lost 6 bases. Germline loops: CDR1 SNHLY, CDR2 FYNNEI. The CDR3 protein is CASSKGQALNSPLHF. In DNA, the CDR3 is TGTGCCAGCAGTAAGGGACAGGCACTTAATTCACCCCTCCACTTT. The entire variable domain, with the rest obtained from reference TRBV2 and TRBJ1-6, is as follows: EPEVTQTPSHQVTQMGQEVILRCVPISNHLYFYWYRQILGQKVEFLVSFYNNEISEKSEIFDDQFSVERPDGSNFTLKIRSTKLEDSAMYFCASSKGQALNSPLHFGNGTRLTVT.